This TCR beta chain was recorded in a study of immune characterization of retroperitoneal liposarcoma. TCRdb reprocessed the PCR reads via MiXCR and lists one record per CDR3 protein. The sample records about 10,000 distinct CDR3 sequences, 27% being singletons. The CDR3 consists of 18 residues. CDR1 and CDR2 (germline): SGHTA, FQGNSA. V shed 4 bases and J 5 bases; nucleotides not matched to a gene: 10. The sequencing input was tumor tissue. The source is a female donor with retroperitoneal liposarcoma. This chain connects TRBV7-2 to TRBJ2-2, with TRBD2 matching 13 bases. The CDR3 nucleotides are TGTGCCAGCAGCTACCCGGGACTAGCGGGGCAAGGGACCGGGGAGCTGTTTTTT. This sequence encodes CASSYPGLAGQGTGELFF.